One sample yielded the 10 T cell receptor beta chains listed below, sequenced in a study of B cell selection in AIRE deficiency. Clones were read by immunoSEQ multiplex PCR, and TCRdb kept only the in-frame ones, dropping some. The sample carries 20,000 to 25,000 clones, about 96% recorded once. CD4+CD127+ cells were sorted as the conventional CD4 T cells. Material: CD4+CD127+ conventional T cells sorted from PBMCs. The receptors here all came from a human donor in good health.

CDR3 region: CASSEGRDQPQHF. In nucleotides, the CDR3 is TGTGCCAGCAGTGAAGGGAGGGACCAGCCCCAGCATTTT. The V and J genes are TRBV6-1 and TRBJ1-5; a possible D gene is TRBD1 (5 bases). Between the trimmed V and J ends, which lost 1 base and 7 bases, there was a span of 8 bases. Germline assignment: CDR1 MNHNS and CDR2 SASEGT. CDR3 size: 13 residues.

The CDR3 sequence is CASSPSGGSYTEAFF. CDR3 nucleotide sequence: TGTGCCAGCAGCCCTTCGGGGGGAAGCTACACTGAAGCTTTCTTT. The chain couples TRBV7-3 to TRBJ1-1; TRBD1 is a possible D gene (5 bases). Trimming removed 5 bases from V and 3 bases from J, with 16 bases in between. Germline CDR1 reads SGHTA; CDR2 reads FQGTGA. The CDR3 contains 15 residues. The variable domain in full, with the rest retrieved from reference TRBV7-3 and TRBJ1-1, is GAGVSQTPSNKVTEKGKYVELRCDPISGHTALYWYRQSLGQGPEFLIYFQGTGAADDSGLPNDRFFAVRPEGSVSTLKIQRTERGDSAVYLCASSPSGGSYTEAFFGQGTRLTVV.

This chain joins TRBV5-1 and TRBJ2-5; 15 bases are shared with TRBD2. J gave up 6 bases and V 4 bases, and 4 bases lay outside the gene matches. CDR3 size: 15 residues. The germline gives CDR1 SGHRS, CDR2 YFSETQ. The CDR3 reads CASSTGTSGRQTQYF. DNA for the CDR3: TGCGCCAGCAGCACAGGGACTAGCGGGAGGCAGACCCAGTACTTC.

This clone showed up just once. The V and J genes are TRBV15 and TRBJ2-2; D gene unclear. Germline loops: CDR1 LNHNV, CDR2 YYDKDF (reference sequence). This CDR3 has 18 residues. The V gene lost 0 bases and the J gene lost 0 bases, with 14 bases spanning the gap. CDR3 residues: CATSREASGRPNTGELFF. CDR3 sequence (DNA): TGTGCCACCAGCAGAGAGGCCTCTGGACGGCCGAACACCGGGGAGCTGTTTTTT.

The chain's CDR3 is CASSAGELFF. CDR3 nucleotides: TGTGCCAGCAGTGCCGGGGAGCTGTTTTTT. The chain links TRBV27 to TRBJ2-2; D is unresolved. The CDR3 length is 10 residues. From germline, CDR1 is MNHEY and CDR2 SMNVEV (reference sequence). Trimming stripped 5 bases from V and 6 bases from J, with 1 base between.

The chain has TRBV7-9 and TRBJ1-2; possibly TRBD1 for D (6 bases). The germline V gene has CDR1 SEHNR and CDR2 FQNEAQ (reference sequence). The V end lost 0 bases, the J end lost 4 bases, and 9 bases lay between the germline ends. The CDR3 has 14 amino acids. DNA for the CDR3: TGTGCCAGCAGCTTAGCCCAGGGGATCTATGGCTACACCTTC. It yields the protein CASSLAQGIYGYTF.

This sequence joins TRBV6-6 and TRBJ1-1; D unclear. Germline V CDR1 and CDR2: MNHNY, SVGAGI (reference sequence). CDR3 size: 12 residues. Deletions cut 5 bases from V and 1 base from J, with 5 bases between. CDR3 sequence: CASSRGNTEAFF. In nucleotides, the CDR3 is TGTGCCAGCAGTCGCGGGAACACTGAAGCTTTCTTT.

The V and J genes are TRBV10-3 and TRBJ2-5, with 7 bases fitting TRBD1. The CDR3 extends over 13 amino acids. Germline trimming cut 6 bases from V and 4 bases from J; bases unmatched to any gene: 5. Germline V gene sequence: CDR1 ENHRY, CDR2 SYGVKD. The CDR3 DNA sequence: TGTGCCATCAGCCGGGGACAGTCAGAGACCCAGTACTTC. This translates into CAISRGQSETQYF.

V is TRBV5-6 and J is TRBJ2-1; tentative D call: TRBD1 (5 bases). V was pared by 1 base and J by 9 bases, with 11 bases between. The CDR3 is 13 amino acids. Looked up from germline, CDR1 is SGHDT and CDR2 is YYEEEE. The CDR3 sequence: CASSLSGISEQFF. The CDR3 DNA is TGTGCCAGCAGCTTGTCAGGGATATCTGAGCAGTTCTTC.

The CDR3 loop is CASSSRGGDTQYF. For the CDR3, the DNA is TGTGCCAGCAGCTCTCGGGGTGGGGATACGCAGTATTTT. The chain recombines TRBV7-3 with TRBJ2-3; possibly TRBD2 for D (5 bases). The CDR3 covers 13 residues. Germline V gives CDR1 SGHTA, CDR2 FQGTGA. Trimming left V 4 bases short and J 6 bases short, with 11 bases between.